These 18 T cell receptor beta chains share one sample of origin, sequenced in a study of T cell repertoires in cytomegalovirus infection. TCRdb reprocessed the reads via MiXCR and lists one record per CDR3 protein. The data show fewer than 200,000 distinct CDR3 sequences, 13% to 15% seen once. Sequenced input: PBMCs. Every receptor here comes from a human donor in good health (CMV status not recorded). Some clones in this sample may be carry-over from other donors' samples.

This clonotype occurred many times. This chain links TRBV7-2 with TRBJ1-3, with D unclear. CDR3 length equals 13 residues. Deletions cut 4 bases from V and 4 bases from J, with 8 bases between. Germline CDR1 is SGHTA and CDR2 is FQGNSA. In nucleotides, the CDR3 is TGTGCCAGCAGCTCACAATACGGAAACACCATATATTTT. Translating gives CASSSQYGNTIYF.

The table lists this clonotype with a few counts. The chain joins TRBV2 to TRBJ1-1, with 9 bases matching TRBD1. The CDR3 contains 15 residues. Losses at the gene ends were 4 bases for V and 5 bases for J; bases not matched to a gene: 8. The V gene's germline CDR1 is SNHLY and CDR2 FYNNEI. Here the CDR3 reads CASSASTGGGTEAFF. For the CDR3, the DNA is TGTGCCAGCAGTGCATCGACAGGGGGAGGAACTGAAGCTTTCTTT.

A word on this clonotype: This may come from a read error, since a much larger clone is one base off. This chain connects TRBV7-2 to TRBJ2-5; D unclear. The CDR3 covers 12 residues. Trimming cost V 3 bases and J 7 bases, with 9 bases left between them. Germline assignment: CDR1 SGHTA and CDR2 FQGNSA. CDR3 bases: TGTGCCAGCAGCTTGGAATGGGTGACCCAGTACTTC. It codes for CASSLEWVTQYF.

This clonotype came up many times. V gene TRBV7-2 combines with J gene TRBJ1-1; D perhaps matches TRBD1 (6 bases). Trimming left V 0 bases short and J 6 bases short, with 11 bases between. Per the germline V gene, CDR1 is SGHTA and CDR2 is FQGNSA. This CDR3 spans 14 amino acids. CDR3 DNA sequence: TGTGCCAGCAGCTTAGCTTTGGGGGCAGCTGAAGCTTTCTTT. The encoded protein is CASSLALGAAEAFF. Based on the CDR3 plus reference TRBV7-2 and TRBJ1-1, the full variable domain is GAGVSQSPSNKVTEKGKDVELRCDPISGHTALYWYRQSLGQGLEFLIYFQGNSAPDKSGLPSDRFSAERTGGSVSTLTIQRTQQEDSAVYLCASSLALGAAEAFFGQGTRLTVV.

The chain combines TRBV20-1 with TRBJ2-7; either TRBD1 or TRBD2 may supply D (5 bases each). This CDR3 has 11 amino acids. Germline V gives CDR1 DFQATT, CDR2 SNEGSKA (reference sequence). V shed 6 bases and J shed 6 bases, with 12 bases lying between them. CDR3 nucleotide sequence: TGCAGTGCAGCACCGGGACCCGAGCAGTACTTC. Amino acid sequence: CSAAPGPEQYF.

The V and J genes are TRBV15 and TRBJ1-5; D remains ambiguous. The CDR3 has 15 residues. V lost 5 bases and J 1 base, leaving 12 bases between the germline ends. CDR1 is LNHNV, CDR2 YYDKDF, per germline (reference sequence). The CDR3 region is CATSRTVVSNQPQHF. The CDR3 coding sequence is TGTGCCACCAGCCGGACGGTCGTGAGCAATCAGCCCCAGCATTTT.

This clonotype was seen at least ten times. The chain combines TRBV7-2 with TRBJ1-3, with D hard to call. This CDR3 has 20 amino acids. Germline loops: CDR1 SGHTA, CDR2 FQGNSA. V was shortened by 3 bases and J by 0 bases, with 24 bases between the two germline ends. CDR3 loop: CASSFLAPSDTILSGNTIYF. The CDR3 DNA reads as TGTGCCAGCAGCTTCTTGGCCCCAAGTGATACCATTCTCTCTGGAAACACCATATATTTT.

There are many counts of this clonotype. V usage is TRBV12-5 and J usage is TRBJ2-5, with D unresolved. Trimming pared 4 bases from V and 2 bases from J, leaving 17 bases between. The CDR3 has 16 residues. The germline CDR1 and CDR2 sequences are LGHNT and FRNRAP. This CDR3 is CASGSRQGDVQETQYF. The CDR3 DNA follows: TGTGCTAGTGGTTCCCGTCAAGGTGACGTTCAAGAGACCCAGTACTTC.

The genes are TRBV12-3 or TRBV12-4 and TRBJ2-2, with 10 bases matching TRBD2. CDR3 length: 16 residues. V was pared by 6 bases and J by 1 base, with 5 bases of the junction left unmatched. CDR3 loop: CASSSGLAVNTGELFF. The CDR3 DNA reads as TGTGCCAGCAGCTCCGGACTAGCGGTGAACACCGGGGAGCTGTTTTTT.

This clonotype was counted ten times or more. The CDR3 sequence is CASSLGLVDYNEQFF. The CDR3 DNA reads TGTGCCAGCAGCCTGGGACTGGTAGACTACAATGAGCAGTTCTTC. The chain uses TRBV7-2 and TRBJ2-1, with a possible D match to TRBD2 (6 bases). V was shortened by 5 bases and J by 3 bases, with 14 bases between the two germline ends. CDR3 length equals 15 residues. From germline, CDR1 is SGHTA and CDR2 FQGNSA. The complete variable domain, with remaining parts taken from reference TRBV7-2 and TRBJ2-1, reads GAGVSQSPSNKVTEKGKDVELRCDPISGHTALYWYRQSLGQGLEFLIYFQGNSAPDKSGLPSDRFSAERTGGSVSTLTIQRTQQEDSAVYLCASSLGLVDYNEQFFGPGTRLTVL.

This chain links TRBV11-2 with TRBJ2-5; 9 nucleotides line up with TRBD2. The CDR3 length is 15 residues. CDR1 and CDR2 from the germline V gene are SGHAT and FQNNGV. J was trimmed by 2 bases and V by 0 bases; bases with no gene match: 1. The CDR3 sequence: CASSLEGLAQETQYF. The CDR3 DNA sequence: TGTGCCAGCAGCTTAGAGGGACTAGCTCAAGAGACCCAGTACTTC.

The chain is built from TRBV5-1 and TRBJ2-2, with 9 bases that match TRBD1. The length of the CDR3 is 16 residues. J gave up 6 bases and V 7 bases, and 13 bases lay outside the gene matches. CDR1 and CDR2 from the germline V gene are SGHRS and YFSETQ. The CDR3 loop reads CASRLSPGQGAGELFF. CDR3 nucleotides: TGCGCCAGCCGCCTTTCTCCGGGACAGGGAGCCGGGGAGCTGTTTTTT.

This clonotype was found many times. This chain connects TRBV5-4 to TRBJ1-2; D is ambiguous. V was shortened by 1 base and J by 4 bases, with 11 bases between the two germline ends. The CDR3 sequence is 14 residues long. The germline CDR1 and CDR2 sequences are SGHNT and YYREEE (reference sequence). CDR3 bases: TGTGCCAGCAGCTTGTTGGTAGGGCTCTATGGCTACACCTTC. This gives the protein CASSLLVGLYGYTF.

The table lists this clonotype with many counts. The J gene is TRBJ2-3, the V gene TRBV6-2 or TRBV6-3; 10 bases map to TRBD2. This CDR3 is built from 17 residues. CDR1 is MNHEY and CDR2 is SVGEGT in the germline V gene. J was trimmed by 5 bases and V by 0 bases; bases with no gene match: 8. CDR3 DNA: TGTGCCAGCAGTTACTCGAAATTAGCGGGAGGAAGAGATACGCAGTATTTT. Translated, it gives CASSYSKLAGGRDTQYF.

This chain links TRBV7-2 with TRBJ1-4; no clear D gene. Trimming removed 3 bases at V and 4 bases at J, with 15 bases between. In germline, CDR1 is SGHTA, CDR2 FQGNSA. The CDR3 has 16 residues. CDR3 sequence (DNA): TGTGCCAGCAGCTTTCGTACGGTGCATTATAATGAAAAACTGTTTTTT. Its translation: CASSFRTVHYNEKLFF. The variable domain in full, completed from reference TRBV7-2 and TRBJ1-4, reads GAGVSQSPSNKVTEKGKDVELRCDPISGHTALYWYRQSLGQGLEFLIYFQGNSAPDKSGLPSDRFSAERTGGSVSTLTIQRTQQEDSAVYLCASSFRTVHYNEKLFFGSGTQLSVL.

This clonotype was seen a few times. The chain couples TRBV5-6 to TRBJ2-4; D is ambiguous. Germline CDR1 SGHDT, CDR2 YYEEEE. V was trimmed by 0 bases and J by 11 bases, leaving 12 bases between them. This CDR3 has 13 amino acids. The CDR3 spells CASSLGGEGVQYF. The CDR3 DNA sequence: TGTGCCAGCAGCTTGGGGGGTGAAGGAGTTCAGTACTTC. The full variable domain, rest sourced from reference TRBV5-6 and TRBJ2-4, is DAGVTQSPTHLIKTRGQQVTLRCSPKSGHDTVSWYQQALGQGPQFIFQYYEEEERQRGNFPDRFSGHQFPNYSSELNVNALLLGDSALYLCASSLGGEGVQYFGAGTRLSVL.

On this clonotype itself: A read error may produce the germline difference seen at one junction end. The rearrangement uses TRBV6-1 and TRBJ1-1; no reliable D call. This CDR3 is built from 12 residues. Germline V gene sequence: CDR1 MNHNS, CDR2 SASEGT. For the CDR3, the DNA is TGTGCCAGCAGCCTAATATACACTGAAGCTTCCTTT. It codes for CASSLIYTEASF.

This clonotype was counted at least ten times. The chain joins TRBV12-3 or TRBV12-4 to TRBJ1-1; D remains ambiguous. Trimming cost V 2 bases and J 4 bases, with 8 bases left between them. CDR3 length: 13 residues. The CDR3 loop reads CASSLKDGTEAFF. The CDR3 DNA sequence: TGTGCCAGCAGTTTAAAGGACGGCACTGAAGCTTTCTTT.